The 23 T cell receptor beta chains reported below all come from one sample, sequenced in a study of T cells in Graves' hyperthyroidism and ophthalmopathy (dated by TCRdb to the late 2010s). The library was obtained by multiplex PCR. The sample was run on an Illumina HiSeq 2000. TCR beta CDR3 regions were amplified from RNA transcripts. The first round of RT-PCR for the TCR CDR3 was performed with the HTBI primer set and the Qiagen OneStep RT-PCR kit. TCRdb took the public reads, trimmed them with fastp at Q25, ran MiXCR for clone calling and kept in-frame beta chains. Identical CDR3 proteins give one entry, which carries the most common genes and DNA. The sample yields approximately 590,000 distinct CDR3 sequences; around a sixth were counted once. Less than 9.5% of the sample lies in the top ten. Sequenced input: blood. The source is a woman aged 25 to 45 with Graves' hyperthyroidism.

This clonotype was recorded many times. In nucleotides, the CDR3 is TGTGCCAGCAGGGGGGGCTTCGATCAGCCCCAGCATTTT. As protein: CASRGGFDQPQHF. The chain is built from TRBV27 and TRBJ1-5; maybe TRBD1 (6 bases). Trimming removed 6 bases from V and 5 bases from J, with 11 bases in between. CDR1 MNHEY and CDR2 SMNVEV come from the germline V gene (reference sequence). This CDR3 has 13 amino acids.

The rearrangement uses TRBV10-3 and TRBJ2-3; D gene unclear. Germline V gene lookup returns CDR1 ENHRY and CDR2 SYGVKD. V gave up 7 bases and J gave up 0 bases, with 14 bases separating them. This CDR3 is 15 amino acids long. The CDR3 DNA sequence: TGTGCCATCACCCCCAACAGCAGTAGCACAGATACGCAGTATTTT. Residues: CAITPNSSSTDTQYF.

For this clonotype: Since a much larger clone is just one base distant, this may be a read error. This rearrangement joins TRBV3-1 to TRBJ2-2; no clear D. Per the germline V gene, CDR1 is LGHDT and CDR2 is YNNKEL (reference sequence). The CDR3 extends over 12 amino acids. Trimming removed 5 bases at V and 8 bases at J, with 9 bases between. The CDR3 region is CASSFWSGELFF. The DNA for the CDR3 is TGTGCCAGCAGCTTCTGGAGTGGGGAGCTGTTTTTT.

This chain links TRBV7-9 with TRBJ2-7; D may be TRBD1 or TRBD2 (5 bases each). CDR3 length equals 12 residues. V was pared by 3 bases and J by 6 bases, with 9 bases between. The V gene's germline CDR1 is SEHNR and CDR2 FQNEAQ (reference sequence). CDR3 bases: TGTGCCAGCAGCTTCCCCGGGACCGAGCAGTACTTC. This codes for CASSFPGTEQYF. Based on the CDR3 plus reference TRBV7-9 and TRBJ2-7, the full variable domain is DTGVSQNPRHKITKRGQNVTFRCDPISEHNRLYWYRQTLGQGPEFLTYFQNEAQLEKSRLLSDRFSAERPKGSFSTLEIQRTEQGDSAMYLCASSFPGTEQYFGPGTRLTVT.

In this sample, this clonotype turned up many times. The rearrangement links TRBV3-1 to TRBJ2-3, with D unclear. The germline gives CDR1 LGHDT, CDR2 YNNKEL (reference sequence). The CDR3 loop spans 12 amino acids. Trimming left V 0 bases short and J 5 bases short, with 3 bases between. The CDR3 spells CASSQDLDTQYF. The CDR3 region has the DNA TGTGCCAGCAGCCAAGATTTAGATACGCAGTATTTT.

The chain has TRBV19 and TRBJ1-5, with a possible D match to TRBD1 (6 bases). Germline V lookup: CDR1 LNHDA, CDR2 SQIVND (reference sequence). CDR3 length: 15 amino acids. Trimming took off 4 bases at V and 4 bases at J, with 14 bases between the two ends. The CDR3 DNA is TGTGCCAGTAGTACAGGACAGTTTTCTAATCAGCCCCAGCATTTT. Protein sequence: CASSTGQFSNQPQHF.

This clonotype was recorded at least ten times. V is TRBV5-5 and J is TRBJ2-7, with 9 bases that match TRBD1. In germline, CDR1 is SGHKS, CDR2 YYEKEE (reference sequence). J lost 5 bases, V lost 4 bases, and 19 bases had no gene match. The CDR3 loop spans 18 amino acids. The CDR3 coding sequence is TGTGCCAGCAGCCACGGCATAATAACCGGGACAGGGTTCAACGAGCAGTACTTC. This translates into CASSHGIITGTGFNEQYF.

This clonotype occurred many times. Written as DNA, the CDR3 is TGTGCCAGCAGGGTTCGGGCGGGGAGCTCCTACGAGCAGTACTTC. Protein product: CASRVRAGSSYEQYF. This chain uses TRBV28 with TRBJ2-7, with D perhaps TRBD2 (6 bases). The CDR3 is 15 residues long. CDR1 is MDHEN, CDR2 SYDVKM, per germline. V was cut by 6 bases and J by 0 bases, with 15 bases left in between.

This clonotype occurred many times. The V and J genes are TRBV5-1 and TRBJ2-7; TRBD1 agrees at 7 bases. This CDR3 is built from 13 residues. CDR1 SGHRS and CDR2 YFSETQ come from the germline V gene. V lost 4 bases and J lost 4; bases outside the gene matches: 5. CDR3 sequence (DNA): TGCGCCAGCAGCATGGGACAGAGATACGAGCAGTACTTC. Translating it yields CASSMGQRYEQYF.

In its sample, this clonotype was seen many times. The rearrangement joins TRBV6-1 to TRBJ1-5, with D uncertain. This CDR3 region has 16 residues. Between the trimmed V and J ends, which lost 0 bases and 0 bases, there was a span of 9 bases. From germline, CDR1 is MNHNS and CDR2 SASEGT. In nucleotides, the CDR3 is TGTGCCAGCAGTGAAGCCAAGGGCTATAGCAATCAGCCCCAGCATTTT. As protein: CASSEAKGYSNQPQHF.

This clonotype has just a few counts. This chain links TRBV7-9 with TRBJ2-7, with D hard to call. The CDR3 has 11 amino acids. Trimming left V 4 bases short and J 9 bases short, with 10 bases between. Germline values: CDR1 SEHNR, CDR2 FQNEAQ (reference sequence). CDR3 in amino acids: CASSSRFWQYF. The CDR3 DNA reads TGTGCCAGCAGCTCCCGCTTTTGGCAGTACTTC.

Ten or more counts support this clonotype. This rearrangement joins TRBV12-3 or TRBV12-4 to TRBJ2-5, with 7 positions matching TRBD2. The CDR3 spans 14 residues. The V gene end was trimmed by 3 bases and the J gene end by 9 bases; junction bases not matched to a gene: 10. The DNA for the CDR3 is TGTGCCAGCAGTTTTTGGGAGGGGCATCGGGCCCAGTACTTC. It encodes CASSFWEGHRAQYF.

This clonotype was detected many times. The rearrangement joins TRBV12-3 or TRBV12-4 to TRBJ1-1; D is undetermined. Trimming pared 4 bases from V and 8 bases from J, leaving 17 bases between. The CDR3 consists of 14 residues. The CDR3 region has the DNA TGTGCCAGCAGTTCCCCCTCAGGTGTAATCGAAGCTTTCTTT. Its translation: CASSSPSGVIEAFF.

This clonotype occurred many times. This chain joins TRBV6-2 or TRBV6-3 and TRBJ2-5; 13 bases align to TRBD2. Unmatched junction bases numbered 7, after V lost 0 bases and J lost 9 bases. The germline CDR1 and CDR2 sequences are MNHEY and SVGEGT. The CDR3 has 16 amino acids. The CDR3 region is CASSYSRRLAGGPQYF. The DNA of the CDR3 is TGTGCCAGCAGTTACTCCCGACGACTAGCGGGAGGACCCCAGTACTTC.

This clonotype has a count of ten or more. V usage is TRBV24-1 and J usage is TRBJ2-1, with D unclear. The CDR3 loop spans 13 amino acids. V was clipped by 4 bases and J by 4 bases, with 7 bases between them. CDR1 KGHDR and CDR2 SFDVKD come from the germline V gene. The CDR3 region is CATSDPLYNEQFF. DNA of the CDR3: TGTGCCACCAGTGACCCTCTATACAATGAGCAGTTCTTC.

CDR3 loop: CASSWGQGATDTQYF. As DNA, the CDR3 is TGTGCCAGCAGTTGGGGACAGGGGGCAACAGATACGCAGTATTTT. This chain connects TRBV6-1 to TRBJ2-3; 12 nucleotides align to TRBD1. The CDR3 contains 15 residues. The germline V gene has CDR1 MNHNS and CDR2 SASEGT. After removal of 5 bases from V and 3 bases from J, the junction contained 3 bases not matched to a gene.

This clonotype appeared many times. The chain employs TRBV5-1 and TRBJ2-1, with unresolved D. The CDR3 spans 12 residues. Germline V gene lookup returns CDR1 SGHRS and CDR2 YFSETQ. V was trimmed by 0 bases and J by 9 bases, leaving 7 bases between them. In nucleotides, the CDR3 is TGCGCCAGCAGCTTGGCTCGCGCTGAGCAGTTCTTC. It codes for CASSLARAEQFF. The whole variable domain, remainder taken from reference TRBV5-1 and TRBJ2-1, is KAGVTQTPRYLIKTRGQQVTLSCSPISGHRSVSWYQQTPGQGLQFLFEYFSETQRNKGNFPGRFSGRQFSNSRSEMNVSTLELGDSALYLCASSLARAEQFFGPGTRLTVL.

This clonotype has a count of ten or more. The chain combines TRBV6-1 with TRBJ1-4; D unclear. This CDR3 is built from 14 residues. V was trimmed by 2 bases and J by 8 bases, leaving 12 bases between them. Germline CDR1 is MNHNS and CDR2 is SASEGT. The CDR3 protein is CASSESHGREKLFF. Here the CDR3 DNA reads TGTGCCAGCAGTGAATCCCACGGTAGGGAAAAACTGTTTTTT.

Many counts were recorded for this clonotype. This chain links TRBV7-2 with TRBJ2-3, with 9 bases identical to TRBD2. CDR1 and CDR2 from the germline V gene are SGHTA and FQGNSA. With V trimmed by 7 bases and J by 0 bases, 5 bases remained unmatched. The CDR3 totals 15 residues. The CDR3 nucleotides are TGTGCCAGCACTCTAGCGGGGACTAGCACAGATACGCAGTATTTT. This sequence encodes CASTLAGTSTDTQYF.

There are a few counts of this clonotype. This sequence joins TRBV10-3 and TRBJ1-4, with 7 bases identical to TRBD1. There are 14 residues in the CDR3. The V gene's germline CDR1 is ENHRY and CDR2 SYGVKD. J was trimmed by 10 bases and V by 2 bases; bases with no gene match: 7. The CDR3 spells CAISEADRAAKLFF. In DNA form, the CDR3 reads TGTGCCATCAGTGAGGCCGACAGGGCAGCAAAACTGTTTTTT.

This clonotype showed up many times. The rearrangement joins TRBV7-9 to TRBJ1-1, with 9 bases lining up with TRBD1. The CDR3 length is 14 residues. V shed 5 bases and J 5 bases; nucleotides not matched to a gene: 6. Germline V gives CDR1 SEHNR, CDR2 FQNEAQ (reference sequence). The CDR3: CASSTQGARTEAFF. DNA of the CDR3: TGTGCCAGCAGCACACAGGGGGCAAGGACTGAAGCTTTCTTT. The full variable domain, completed using reference TRBV7-9 and TRBJ1-1, is DTGVSQNPRHKITKRGQNVTFRCDPISEHNRLYWYRQTLGQGPEFLTYFQNEAQLEKSRLLSDRFSAERPKGSFSTLEIQRTEQGDSAMYLCASSTQGARTEAFFGQGTRLTVV.

The chain employs TRBV7-2 and TRBJ2-1; unclear D gene. The germline V gene encodes CDR1 SGHTA and CDR2 FQGNSA. The CDR3 totals 15 residues. The V end lost 2 bases, the J end lost 3 bases, and 11 bases lay between the germline ends. The CDR3 protein is CASSLQSSHYNEQFF. As DNA, the CDR3 is TGTGCCAGCAGCTTACAATCGAGTCACTACAATGAGCAGTTCTTC.

The sample holds many counts of this clonotype. The CDR3 sequence: CASSPRTDYGYTF. CDR3 sequence (DNA): TGTGCCAGCAGCCCCCGGACGGACTATGGCTACACCTTC. The chain is built from TRBV9 and TRBJ1-2; D is unresolved. V shed 4 bases and J shed 3 bases, with 10 bases lying between them. The CDR3 runs 13 residues. Germline V gene lookup returns CDR1 SGDLS and CDR2 YYNGEE.